This TCR beta chain derives from a study of T cells after yellow fever vaccination. Study-level findings and limits: Post-booster reappearance was seen for most primary-vaccination clones (about 95% CD4, about 88% CD8). Clonotype sharing between CD4 and CD8 compartments was small.

This clonotype was recorded many times. Its antigen is still unknown. TCRdb ran MiXCR on the 5' RACE reads and lists one entry per CDR3 protein. This table has 310,000 or so distinct CDR3 sequences, approximately 3.8% appearing once. V lost 5 bases, J lost 1 base, and 8 bases stayed unmatched. CDR1 is SGHTA and CDR2 is FQGNSA in the germline V gene. The CDR3 extends over 16 amino acids. This TCR was recovered from a young man who received the YFV17D yellow fever vaccine. The genes are TRBV7-2 and TRBJ2-3, with TRBD2 identical over 8 bases. Sequenced material: PBMCs, taken on the day of the yellow fever booster vaccination. This chain's CDR3 is CASSQGNSGGTDTQYF. The CDR3 region has the DNA TGTGCCAGCAGCCAGGGGAATAGCGGGGGCACAGATACGCAGTATTTT.